This T cell receptor beta chain was sequenced in a study of shared clonotypes between healthy human individuals. Naive CD8 cells lacked CD45RO and underwent positive selection for CCR7, leaving out terminally differentiated effector memory CD45RA+ cells. Some clones are missing from TCRdb's copy, which holds only in-frame ones; the method was immunoSEQ multiplex PCR. The table records millions of clones, roughly 91% of them present only once. The TCR comes from a man aged 18 to 35 in good health. Some clones in this sample may be carry-over from other donors' samples. Sequences were obtained from naive CD8+ T cells from PBMCs.

The DNA of the CDR3 is TGCGCCAGCAGCTTGGTTCCAGTCTACGAGCAGTACTTC. Translation: CASSLVPVYEQYF. This chain joins TRBV5-1 and TRBJ2-7; no clear D gene. The CDR3 is 13 residues long. The germline V gene has CDR1 SGHRS and CDR2 YFSETQ. The V gene lost 0 bases and the J gene lost 3 bases, with 7 bases spanning the gap. Full variable domain (remainder filled in from reference TRBV5-1 and TRBJ2-7): KAGVTQTPRYLIKTRGQQVTLSCSPISGHRSVSWYQQTPGQGLQFLFEYFSETQRNKGNFPGRFSGRQFSNSRSEMNVSTLELGDSALYLCASSLVPVYEQYFGPGTRLTVT.